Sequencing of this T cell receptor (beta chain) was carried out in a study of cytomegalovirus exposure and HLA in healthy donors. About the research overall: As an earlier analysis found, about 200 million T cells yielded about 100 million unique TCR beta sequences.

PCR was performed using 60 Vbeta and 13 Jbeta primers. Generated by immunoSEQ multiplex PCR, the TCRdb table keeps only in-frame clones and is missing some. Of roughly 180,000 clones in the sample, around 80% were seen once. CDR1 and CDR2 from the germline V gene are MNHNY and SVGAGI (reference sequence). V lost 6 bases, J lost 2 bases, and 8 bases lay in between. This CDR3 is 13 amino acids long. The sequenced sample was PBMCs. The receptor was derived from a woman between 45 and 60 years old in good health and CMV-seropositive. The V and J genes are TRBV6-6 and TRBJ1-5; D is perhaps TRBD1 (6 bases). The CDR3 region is CASRAGGNQPQHF. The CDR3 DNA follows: TGTGCCAGCAGGGCAGGGGGCAATCAGCCCCAGCATTTT.